This is a list of T cell receptor beta chains from one sample in a study of cytomegalovirus exposure and HLA in healthy donors. The table came from immunoSEQ multiplex PCR; TCRdb's copy has only in-frame clones and leaves some out. In the table there are about 200,000 clones, roughly 77% of which are singletons. The sequencing input was PBMCs. All receptors derive from a male donor in good health and CMV-seropositive. CDR3s leave out the opening cysteine and the closing phenylalanine or tryptophan.

j_call: TRBJ2-1; v_call: TRBV4-2; cdr3_aa: ASRRTGDSSYNEQF
j_call: TRBJ1-5; v_call: TRBV5-1; cdr3_aa: ASSPGQGNQPQH
j_call: TRBJ1-5; v_call: TRBV5-4; cdr3_aa: AYSGAAGNQPQH
j_call: TRBJ1-1; v_call: TRBV6-1; cdr3_aa: ASKEPGKNTEAF
j_call: TRBJ2-3; v_call: TRBV6-4; cdr3_aa: ASSDEGGGTDTQY
j_call: TRBJ1-5; v_call: TRBV16; cdr3_aa: ASSQELVQPQH
j_call: TRBJ2-7; v_call: TRBV7-6; cdr3_aa: ASSFRDSEQY
j_call: TRBJ2-2; v_call: TRBV11-3; cdr3_aa: ASSAGPRELF
j_call: TRBJ2-5; v_call: TRBV28; cdr3_aa: ASSSLGGVGKKTQY
j_call: TRBJ2-3; v_call: TRBV28; cdr3_aa: ASKNRGRDTQY
j_call: TRBJ1-2; v_call: TRBV5-4; cdr3_aa: ASSLIEQGVYGYT
j_call: TRBJ2-5; v_call: TRBV4-1; cdr3_aa: ASSQDQGFETQY
j_call: TRBJ1-1; v_call: TRBV7-2; cdr3_aa: ASSTPGTHLPQAF
j_call: TRBJ1-6; v_call: TRBV6-5; cdr3_aa: ASRPRDSYNSPLH
j_call: TRBJ1-1; v_call: TRBV7-3; cdr3_aa: ASSYTGETEAF
j_call: TRBJ1-5; v_call: TRBV11-2; cdr3_aa: ASSIDGNQPQH
j_call: TRBJ2-1; v_call: TRBV10-3; cdr3_aa: AISLSPHNEQF
j_call: TRBJ2-3; v_call: TRBV9; cdr3_aa: ASSAGLISGGTDTQY
j_call: TRBJ2-3; v_call: TRBV9; cdr3_aa: ASSVHPPGLAGGHTDTQY
j_call: TRBJ2-3; v_call: TRBV27; cdr3_aa: ASMTRSAGTDTQY
j_call: TRBJ2-2; v_call: TRBV27; cdr3_aa: ASSPPPDRDWGTGELF
j_call: TRBJ2-7; v_call: TRBV6-5; cdr3_aa: ASSTVRDSEQY
j_call: TRBJ1-1; v_call: TRBV6-6; cdr3_aa: ASSYDTLNTEAF
j_call: TRBJ2-3; v_call: TRBV7-2; cdr3_aa: ASSLTTSGRSTDTQY
j_call: TRBJ2-7; v_call: TRBV4-2; cdr3_aa: ASSQRVSLAGMDEQY
j_call: TRBJ1-2; v_call: TRBV5-8; cdr3_aa: ASSLRDRPRNYGYT
j_call: TRBJ1-3; v_call: TRBV7-2; cdr3_aa: ASSLGAGSGNTIY
j_call: TRBJ2-1; v_call: TRBV4-3; cdr3_aa: ASSRTGGSYNEQF
j_call: TRBJ1-1; v_call: TRBV2; cdr3_aa: ASSKTENTEAF
j_call: TRBJ2-5; v_call: TRBV5-1; cdr3_aa: ASIELAGGSGGTQY
j_call: TRBJ1-5; v_call: TRBV30; cdr3_aa: AWSVSRDQPQH
j_call: TRBJ2-7; v_call: TRBV27; cdr3_aa: ASSFALRAYEQY